This TCR beta chain was identified in a study of blood T cells in healthy people across ages. The authors ran a second PCR of about 6 to 11 cycles using a sample-barcoded 5' primer and a J-beta primer mix. One entry per CDR3 protein results from TCRdb running MiXCR on the 5' RACE reads. The sample has 1.5 million to 2 million distinct CDR3 sequences; over 25% are singletons. Germline trimming cut 2 bases from V and 6 bases from J; bases unmatched to any gene: 13. The CDR3 contains 19 residues. Ranging in age from about 6 to 95, the donors were healthy Caucasian individuals from Russia. Each sample gave at least 7 million isolated PBMCs. To note about this clonotype: Its target is not known.

Findings of the study overall: Age showed a roughly linear inverse relationship with TCR beta diversity per million T cells.

The chain couples TRBV12-3 or TRBV12-4 to TRBJ2-3; TRBD2 matches 14 bases. This clonotype was obtained from a woman aged 25 to 39 in good health. Specimen: blood. DNA for the CDR3: TGTGCCAGCAGTTTACCCCCTGTGGGGACTAGCGGGAGTGCCGATACGCAGTATTTT. This codes for CASSLPPVGTSGSADTQYF.